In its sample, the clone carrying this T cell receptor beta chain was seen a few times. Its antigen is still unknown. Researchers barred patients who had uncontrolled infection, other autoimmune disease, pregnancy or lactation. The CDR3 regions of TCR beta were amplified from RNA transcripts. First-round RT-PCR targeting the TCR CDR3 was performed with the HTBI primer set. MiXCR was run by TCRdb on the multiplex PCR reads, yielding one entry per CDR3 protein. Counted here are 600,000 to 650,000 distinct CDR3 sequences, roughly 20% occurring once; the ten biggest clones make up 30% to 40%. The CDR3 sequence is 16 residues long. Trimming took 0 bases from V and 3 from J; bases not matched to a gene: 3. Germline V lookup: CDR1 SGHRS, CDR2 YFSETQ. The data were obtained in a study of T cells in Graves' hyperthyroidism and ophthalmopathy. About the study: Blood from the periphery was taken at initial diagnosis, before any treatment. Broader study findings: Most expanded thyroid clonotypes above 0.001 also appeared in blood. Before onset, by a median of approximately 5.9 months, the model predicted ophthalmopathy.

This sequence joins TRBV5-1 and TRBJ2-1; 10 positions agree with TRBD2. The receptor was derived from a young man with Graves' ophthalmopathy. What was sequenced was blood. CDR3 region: CASSLGAGGVYNEQFF. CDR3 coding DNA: TGCGCCAGCAGCTTGGGAGCGGGAGGGGTCTACAATGAGCAGTTCTTC.